This T cell receptor beta chain was documented in a study of T-cell reconstitution after alpha-beta-depleted transplantation in children. V trimming: 7 bases; J trimming: 4 bases; junction bases outside the gene matches: 15. The CDR3 runs 17 residues. The TCRbeta library incorporated unique molecular identifiers. One entry per CDR3 protein results from TCRdb running MiXCR on the PCR reads. The sample holds some 400,000 distinct CDR3 sequences, around 21% seen once. In this sample, this clonotype turned up many times. The material was PBMCs from the stem cell graft donor, obtained from the stem cell graft. The TCR originated in a human donor who donated a stem cell graft to a child with acute myeloid leukemia. The V call is TRBV12-3 or TRBV12-4, the J call TRBJ2-1; 8 bases fit TRBD2. CDR3 DNA: TGTGCCAGCAACCCCTCGGAGATTAGCGGGGTGTACAATGAGCAGTTCTTC. Its protein product is CASNPSEISGVYNEQFF.